These 22 T cell receptor beta chains came from one sample sequenced in a study of PD-L1 blockade in urothelial cancer. Assay used: immunoSEQ multiplex PCR; TCRdb lists only in-frame clones, some missing. The profile shows 2,500 or so clones, 37% of them singletons. The source was tumor tissue, collected before atezolizumab (anti-PD-L1) treatment. The source is a man between 60 and 70 years old with urothelial cancer.

The genes are TRBV28 and TRBJ1-2, with D perhaps TRBD1 (5 bases). The CDR3 runs to 16 residues. CDR1 and CDR2 from the germline V gene are MDHEN and SYDVKM. V was clipped by 7 bases and J by 0 bases, with 18 bases between them. The CDR3 region has the DNA TGTGCCAGCACCTCGGGCAGGGCGGCCGCTAACTATGGCTACACCTTC. This translates into CASTSGRAAANYGYTF.

The chain is built from TRBV30 and TRBJ1-1; 8 positions agree with TRBD1. This CDR3 spans 15 amino acids. Germline CDR1 GTSNPN, CDR2 SVGIG (reference sequence). J lost 3 bases, V lost 3 bases, and 9 bases had no gene match. CDR3 protein: CAWRDSRDRYTEAFF. The CDR3 DNA is TGTGCCTGGAGGGACAGCCGGGACAGGTACACTGAAGCTTTCTTT. Drawing the rest from reference TRBV30 and TRBJ1-1, the complete variable domain is SQTIHQWPATLVQPVGSPLSLECTVEGTSNPNLYWYRQAAGRGLQLLFYSVGIGQISSEVPQNLSASRPQDRQFILSSKKLLLSDSGFYLCAWRDSRDRYTEAFFGQGTRLTVV.

Written as DNA, the CDR3 is TGTGCCAGCTTCCTAGACCTATTGAACACTGAAGCTTTCTTT. This encodes CASFLDLLNTEAFF. The rearrangement uses TRBV6-8 and TRBJ1-1; D unresolved. V was cut by 8 bases and J by 0 bases, with 13 bases left in between. Per the germline V gene, CDR1 is MNHGY and CDR2 is SAAAGT. This CDR3 has 14 amino acids.

J is TRBJ2-7 and V is TRBV29-1, with TRBD2 matching over 8 bases. V was pared by 7 bases and J by 1 base, with 9 bases of the junction left unmatched. This CDR3 is 14 amino acids long. Per the germline V gene, CDR1 is SQVTM and CDR2 is ANQGSEA. The CDR3 region is CSARAGVGSYEQYF. The CDR3 DNA follows: TGCAGCGCCCGAGCGGGGGTAGGGTCCTACGAGCAGTACTTC.

This clone was observed a few times. The genes are TRBV11-1 and TRBJ2-1, with D hard to call. Germline CDR1 SGHAT, CDR2 FQDESV (reference sequence). V gave up 4 bases and J gave up 9 bases, with 19 bases separating them. CDR3 size: 15 residues. The CDR3 region is CASSYGWSGEGEQFF. The CDR3 DNA sequence: TGTGCCAGCAGCTACGGGTGGAGTGGGGAAGGTGAGCAGTTCTTC.

This clone ranks as medium-sized. This chain connects TRBV11-3 to TRBJ1-6, with D unresolved. CDR1 and CDR2 (germline): SGHNT, YENEEA. This CDR3 has 14 residues. Deletions cut 0 bases from V and 4 bases from J, with 4 bases between. CDR3 nucleotides: TGTGCCAGCAGCTTAGACTCTTATAATTCACCCCTCCACTTT. Its translation: CASSLDSYNSPLHF.

CDR3 amino acids: CASSPTATPQTGNTIYF. The CDR3 DNA follows: TGTGCCAGCAGCCCCACCGCTACTCCTCAGACTGGAAACACCATATATTTT. The V gene is TRBV11-3, the J gene TRBJ1-3; no reliable D call. V was shortened by 5 bases and J by 2 bases, with 19 bases between the two germline ends. The CDR3 is 17 amino acids. CDR1 and CDR2 (germline): SGHNT, YENEEA.

The gene calls are TRBV28 and TRBJ1-2, with 8 bases identical to TRBD1. From germline, CDR1 is MDHEN and CDR2 SYDVKM. There are 14 residues in the CDR3. Germline trimming cut 5 bases from V and 4 bases from J; bases unmatched to any gene: 6. CDR3 DNA sequence: TGTGCCAGCAGTGGGACAGGTCGGTCCTATGGCTACACCTTC. It translates to CASSGTGRSYGYTF.

The chain links TRBV28 to TRBJ2-7; 8 nucleotides agree with TRBD2. V was pared by 2 bases and J by 5 bases, with 2 bases of the junction left unmatched. CDR3 length: 13 amino acids. Per the germline V gene, CDR1 is MDHEN and CDR2 is SYDVKM. CDR3 residues: CASSLPGGDEQYF. CDR3 nucleotide sequence: TGTGCCAGCAGTTTACCCGGGGGGGACGAGCAGTACTTC.

This clone counts as large. The rearrangement links TRBV11-3 to TRBJ1-1; weak D call: TRBD1 (5 bases). With 0 bases removed from V and 1 base from J, the gap between germline ends came to 9 bases. Per germline, CDR1 SGHNT and CDR2 YENEEA. The CDR3 covers 15 residues. The CDR3 nucleotides read TGTGCCAGCAGCTTAGACAGGGCAGGGAACACTGAAGCTTTCTTT. It encodes CASSLDRAGNTEAFF.

The V and J genes are TRBV28 and TRBJ1-1; D gene ambiguous. The germline V and J ends were trimmed by 1 base and 2 bases, with 8 bases remaining between them. Germline CDR1 is MDHEN and CDR2 is SYDVKM. This CDR3 is 14 amino acids long. The CDR3 region has the DNA TGTGCCAGCAGTTTATACGCGGGTAACACTGAAGCTTTCTTT. This sequence encodes CASSLYAGNTEAFF.

By proportion, this clone is medium-sized. The chain carries TRBV11-3 and TRBJ1-1; D is unresolved. Trimming stripped 0 bases from V and 4 bases from J, with 12 bases between. The germline CDR1 and CDR2 sequences are SGHNT and YENEEA. This CDR3 contains 15 residues. In nucleotides, the CDR3 is TGTGCCAGCAGCTTAGACTCCACGGCGGGCACTGAAGCTTTCTTT. It encodes CASSLDSTAGTEAFF.

This clone was recorded a few times. The V gene is TRBV11-3, the J gene TRBJ1-6; D unclear. Per germline, CDR1 SGHNT and CDR2 YENEEA. V was shortened by 6 bases and J by 1 base, with 10 bases between the two germline ends. This CDR3 has 15 amino acids. The CDR3 bases are TGTGCCAGCAGAATTGACCGATCCTATAATTCACCCCTCCACTTT. This encodes CASRIDRSYNSPLHF.

This chain uses TRBV19 with TRBJ2-6; tentatively, D is TRBD1 or TRBD2 (5 bases each). Per germline, CDR1 LNHDA and CDR2 SQIVND (reference sequence). The CDR3 length is 15 residues. The V end was cut by 1 base, the J end by 2 bases, with 6 bases between. The CDR3 DNA sequence: TGTGCCAGTAGTATAGGAGGGGCTGGGGCCAACGTCCTGACTTTC. Translation: CASSIGGAGANVLTF.

V is TRBV30 and J is TRBJ2-3; D is ambiguous. V lost 1 base and J 4 bases, leaving 6 bases between the germline ends. Germline V lookup: CDR1 GTSNPN, CDR2 SVGIG (reference sequence). There are 12 residues in the CDR3. Written as DNA, the CDR3 is TGTGCCTGGAGTGAATCCGCAGATACGCAGTATTTT. Amino acids: CAWSESADTQYF.

This sequence joins TRBV30 and TRBJ2-7; 7 positions agree with TRBD2. The CDR3 extends over 13 amino acids. Losses at the gene ends were 8 bases for V and 3 bases for J; bases not matched to a gene: 10. CDR1 is GTSNPN and CDR2 is SVGIG in the germline V gene (reference sequence). CDR3 coding DNA: TGTGCCAGTCACTCAGGGAGGGTCTACGAGCAGTACTTC. It translates to CASHSGRVYEQYF.

This chain joins TRBV30 and TRBJ2-7; perhaps TRBD1 as D (5 bases). The germline V gene encodes CDR1 GTSNPN and CDR2 SVGIG (reference sequence). This CDR3 contains 14 residues. V gave up 2 bases and J gave up 3 bases, with 14 bases separating them. The CDR3 loop is CAWSPLYRYYEQYF. The DNA of the CDR3 is TGTGCCTGGAGTCCTCTTTACAGGTACTACGAGCAGTACTTC.

The V and J genes are TRBV6-7 and TRBJ1-3; 9 bases are shared with TRBD1. TRBV6-7 is treated as an ORF (open reading frame) with a function not yet certain. The CDR3 is 15 residues long. V gave up 5 bases and J gave up 4 bases; unmatched junction bases: 6. CDR3 coding DNA: TGTGCCAGCAGTGAAGATGGGACAGGGGGAAACACCATATATTTT. As protein: CASSEDGTGGNTIYF.

There are a few counts of this clone. The J gene is TRBJ1-2, the V gene TRBV5-1; TRBD1 matches 8 bases. V lost 0 bases, J lost 0 bases, and 1 base stayed unmatched. This CDR3 contains 15 residues. Germline lookup yields CDR1 SGHRS and CDR2 YFSETQ. DNA of the CDR3: TGCGCCAGCAGCTTGGACAGGGGGTCTAACTATGGCTACACCTTC. This encodes CASSLDRGSNYGYTF.

This clone is classed as medium-sized. The CDR3, as DNA: TGTGCCAGCAGCGCAGCCCTGGGACAACTTGAAGCTTTCTTT. Protein: CASSAALGQLEAFF. J is TRBJ1-1 and V is TRBV11-3, with a weak D call TRBD1 (6 bases). CDR1 and CDR2 from the germline V gene are SGHNT and YENEEA. The CDR3 contains 14 residues. V was clipped by 5 bases and J by 7 bases, with 17 bases between them.

This clone appeared a few times. This sequence joins TRBV9 and TRBJ2-3; TRBD2 matches 8 bases. V lost 0 bases and J lost 6; bases outside the gene matches: 9. The CDR3 has 16 residues. Germline CDR1 is SGDLS and CDR2 is YYNGEE. The CDR3 nucleotides read TGTGCCAGCAGCGTAGCGGGGGGGCGCCTTGCGGATACGCAGTATTTT. Translated: CASSVAGGRLADTQYF.

The chain is built from TRBV14 and TRBJ1-1; 9 nucleotides align to TRBD1. CDR1 is SGHDN and CDR2 is FVKESK in the germline V gene. This CDR3 region has 13 residues. J gave up 10 bases and V 3 bases, and 6 bases lay outside the gene matches. As DNA, the CDR3 is TGTGCCAGCAGCCACGGACAGGGGAGCAGAGCTTTCTTT. Residues: CASSHGQGSRAFF.